This T cell receptor (beta chain) stems from a study of cytomegalovirus exposure and HLA in healthy donors. Study-wide context: Among the approximately 410 genotyped donors, approximately 80% were placed in the Caucasian-associated ancestry cluster.

PCR primers comprised 60 Vbeta and 13 Jbeta primers. Clones were read by immunoSEQ multiplex PCR, and TCRdb kept only the in-frame ones, dropping some. Here the sample spans more than 50,000 clones, about 67% being singletons. The study, taken as a whole, reports: A few chains linked to CMV were shown in vitro to be specific for CMV antigens. While the bulk of TCR sequences proved rare, some public TCRs turned up in many donors.

Trimming pared 4 bases from V and 4 bases from J, leaving 17 bases between. CDR1 is MGHRA and CDR2 is YSYEKL in the germline V gene. This CDR3 has 16 residues. Concerning this clone: Its cognate antigen is unknown.

The clonotype originates from a man aged 40-50 years in good health and CMV-seropositive. The chain recombines TRBV4-1 with TRBJ1-5; D perhaps matches TRBD1 (6 bases). Sequencing was performed on PBMCs. This CDR3 reads CASSREWTATNQPQHF. CDR3 DNA sequence: TGCGCCAGCAGCCGTGAATGGACAGCCACGAATCAGCCCCAGCATTTT.